The 6 T cell receptor beta chains in this list originate from one sample, sequenced in a study of T cell responses to AZD1222 COVID-19 vaccine. Method: immunoSEQ multiplex PCR; TCRdb's copy keeps in-frame clones and lacks some. Among about 150,000 clones listed, around 90% were seen once. The sample consisted of peripheral blood, taken on day 0 of AZD1222 vaccination. The receptors shown here come from an adult in good health.

The rearrangement joins TRBV28 to TRBJ1-6; weak D call: TRBD1 (6 bases). V lost 5 bases to trimming and J lost 11 bases, with 13 bases between them. Germline values: CDR1 MDHEN, CDR2 SYDVKM. This CDR3 has 13 residues. CDR3 amino acids: CASSVEGGPPLHF. Here the CDR3 DNA reads TGTGCCAGCAGTGTCGAAGGGGGTCCACCCCTCCACTTT.

This clone was found a few times. The rearrangement links TRBV19 to TRBJ2-7; possible D gene TRBD2, 6 bases. The CDR3 has 15 amino acids. V was clipped by 5 bases and J by 3 bases, with 17 bases between them. Germline V gives CDR1 LNHDA, CDR2 SQIVND (reference sequence). The chain's CDR3 is CASSPDGTPLYEQYF. The CDR3 DNA follows: TGTGCCAGTAGTCCGGACGGGACTCCCCTCTACGAGCAGTACTTC.

V and J are TRBV6-5 and TRBJ2-2; the D gene is possibly TRBD2 (5 bases). Germline V lookup: CDR1 MNHEY, CDR2 SVGAGI. The CDR3 is 12 amino acids. V lost 8 bases and J lost 6, with 10 bases in between. CDR3 loop: CASGWESGELFF. The DNA for the CDR3 is TGTGCCAGCGGTTGGGAGTCCGGGGAGCTGTTTTTT.

This clone has at least ten counts. V and J are TRBV5-6 and TRBJ2-7, with 7 bases lining up with TRBD2. The CDR3 sequence is 12 residues long. The ends lost 4 bases at V and 5 bases at J; junction bases unmatched: 3. Germline CDR1 is SGHDT and CDR2 is YYEEEE. The CDR3 loop reads CASSNSGNEQYF. The CDR3 DNA follows: TGTGCCAGCAGCAACAGCGGGAACGAGCAGTACTTC.

This clone appeared a single time. V and J are TRBV14 and TRBJ1-4; the D gene is possibly TRBD1 (6 bases). V was clipped by 4 bases and J by 4 bases, with 13 bases between them. The CDR3 runs to 15 residues. The V gene's germline CDR1 is SGHDN and CDR2 FVKESK. The CDR3 protein is CASSPFGQLNEKLFF. The CDR3 nucleotides read TGTGCCAGCAGCCCTTTCGGACAGCTTAATGAAAAACTGTTTTTT.

The chain couples TRBV12-3 or TRBV12-4 to TRBJ1-2, with D unclear. With 5 bases removed from V and 4 bases from J, the gap between germline ends came to 11 bases. The CDR3 spans 13 residues. CDR3 in amino acids: CASSASGIYGYTF. The CDR3 region has the DNA TGTGCCAGCAGTGCCTCCGGGATCTATGGCTACACCTTC.